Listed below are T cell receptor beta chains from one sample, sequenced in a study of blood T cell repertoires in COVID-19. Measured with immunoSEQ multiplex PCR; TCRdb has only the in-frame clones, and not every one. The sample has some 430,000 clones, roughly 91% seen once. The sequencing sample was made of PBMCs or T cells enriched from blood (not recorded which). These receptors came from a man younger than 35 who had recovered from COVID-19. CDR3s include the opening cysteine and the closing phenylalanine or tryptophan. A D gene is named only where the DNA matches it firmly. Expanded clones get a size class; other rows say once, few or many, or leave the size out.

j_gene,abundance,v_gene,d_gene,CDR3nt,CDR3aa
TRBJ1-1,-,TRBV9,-,TGTGCCAGCAGCCCTCCCTTGAACACTGAAGCTTTCTTT,CASSPPLNTEAFF
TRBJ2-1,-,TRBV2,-,TGTGCCAGCCGAGTTGAGTCCCAGTTCTTC,CASRVESQFF
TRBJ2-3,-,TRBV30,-,TGTGCCTGGAGTGTAGCATTAACCAGCACAGATACGCAGTATTTT,CAWSVALTSTDTQYF
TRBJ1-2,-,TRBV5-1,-,TGCGCCAGCAGCTTGGCAGGCGACGATGGCTACACCTTC,CASSLAGDDGYTF
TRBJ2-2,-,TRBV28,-,TGTGCCAGCAGCCTAAGGAACACCGGGGAGCTGTTTTTT,CASSLRNTGELFF
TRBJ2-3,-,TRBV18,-,TGTGCCAGCTCCTACTCAGGGGCAGATACGCAGTATTTT,CASSYSGADTQYF
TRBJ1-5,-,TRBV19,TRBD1,TGTGCCAGTACTAGGGACAGGGCGAGCAATCAGCCCCAGCATTTT,CASTRDRASNQPQHF
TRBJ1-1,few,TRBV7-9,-,TGTGCCAGCAGTAATTTAGGACAGCCGAACACTGAAGCTTTCTTT,CASSNLGQPNTEAFF
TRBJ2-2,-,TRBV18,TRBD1,TGTGCCAGCTCACCCGGGACAGGGGCCACCGGGGAGCTGTTTTTT,CASSPGTGATGELFF
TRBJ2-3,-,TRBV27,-,TGTGCCAGCACGGGAGTACAAGATACGCAGTATTTT,CASTGVQDTQYF
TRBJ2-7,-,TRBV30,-,TGTGCCTGGAGTGTAACAGGGCACGAGCAGTACTTC,CAWSVTGHEQYF
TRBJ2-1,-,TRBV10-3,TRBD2,TGTGCCATCGCAAGCGGGAGGGCCAATGAGCAGTTCTTC,CAIASGRANEQFF
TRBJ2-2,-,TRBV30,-,TGTGCCTGCCCTTTAGCCACCGGGGAGCTGTTTTTT,CACPLATGELFF
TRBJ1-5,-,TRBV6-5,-,TGTGCCAGTCAGGAACACTTCAATCAGCCCCAGCATTTT,CASQEHFNQPQHF
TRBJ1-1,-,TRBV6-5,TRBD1,TGTGCCAGCAGTCCAATTACAGGGGATACTGAAGCTTTCTTT,CASSPITGDTEAFF
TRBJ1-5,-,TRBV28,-,TGTGCCAGCAGTTTAGGGAGGGAGGGAATACAGCCCCAGCATTTT,CASSLGREGIQPQHF
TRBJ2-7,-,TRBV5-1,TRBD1,TGCGCCAGCAGCCCCGTTTCCGGGACAGGTTTATCCTACGAGCAGTACTTC,CASSPVSGTGLSYEQYF
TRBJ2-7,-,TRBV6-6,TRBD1,TGTGCCAGCAGTCCGGGACAGGGGGCTCGCGAGCAGTACTTC,CASSPGQGAREQYF
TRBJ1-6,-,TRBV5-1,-,TGCGCCAGCAGCTTGGCACAGGGCGTCGGTTCACCCCTCCACTTT,CASSLAQGVGSPLHF
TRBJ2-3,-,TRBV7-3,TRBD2,TGTGCCAGCAGCTTGACTAGCGGAAGCACAGATACGCAGTATTTT,CASSLTSGSTDTQYF
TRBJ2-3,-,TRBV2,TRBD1,TGTGCCAGCAGCACCACTTGGGACAGTACAGATACGCAGTATTTT,CASSTTWDSTDTQYF
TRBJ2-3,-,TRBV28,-,TGTGCCAGCAGTCTACTCGGAGTTACGCAGTATTTT,CASSLLGVTQYF
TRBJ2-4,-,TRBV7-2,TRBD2,TGTGCCAGCAGCCCCGGGGGGGCCGGGAGGGACATTCAGTACTTC,CASSPGGAGRDIQYF
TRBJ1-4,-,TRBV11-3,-,TGTGCCAGCAGCCCTACGGCGGATAAACTGTTTTTT,CASSPTADKLFF
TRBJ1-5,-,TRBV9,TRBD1,TGTGCCAGCAGCGCCCATCCAGACAGGGAGAATCAGCCCCAGCATTTT,CASSAHPDRENQPQHF
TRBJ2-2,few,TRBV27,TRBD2,TGTGCCAGCAGTGGGAGCGGGAGTGTCGGGGAGCTGTTTTTT,CASSGSGSVGELFF
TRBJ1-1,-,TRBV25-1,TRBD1,TGTGCCAGCAGGCAGGGGGACACTGAAGCTTTCTTT,CASRQGDTEAFF